Shown below are 19 T cell receptor beta chains from a single sample sequenced in a study of T cells expressing NK-cell markers. From its re-call of the 5' RACE reads, TCRdb lists each CDR3 protein once, without DNA. The ten top clones account for approximately 3.6%, within a sample of some 600,000 distinct CDR3 sequences. Sequencing was performed on blood T cells: a sorted CD56 or NKG2C T cell subset, CD4+ or CD8+ T cells, or bulk PBMC T cells (not recorded which). These receptors were collected from a man aged 18 to 29 in good health.

V is TRBV12-3 or TRBV12-4 and J is TRBJ1-1. This CDR3 region has 13 residues. The CDR3 here is CASSLDKKRSAFF.

This chain joins TRBV9 and TRBJ2-1. This CDR3 contains 14 residues. Germline CDR1 SGDLS, CDR2 YYNGEE. CDR3 sequence reads: CASSVGGLHDEQFF.

This chain connects TRBV12-3 or TRBV12-4 to TRBJ2-7. This CDR3 contains 11 residues. The CDR3 spells CASSQGDEQYF.

The chain has TRBV4-3 and TRBJ2-1; TCRdb names TRBD1, which stays unverified in the absence of DNA. This CDR3 spans 15 amino acids. Germline V gives CDR1 LGHNA, CDR2 YSLEER. CDR3 residues: CASSQDRQGGNEQFF.

The chain employs TRBV28 and TRBJ1-2. In germline, CDR1 is MDHEN, CDR2 SYDVKM. This CDR3 has 12 residues. CDR3 in amino acids: CASSPQVNGYTF.

J is TRBJ2-2 and V is TRBV11-2; TCRdb's D call, TRBD2, is unchecked because there is no DNA. Germline assignment: CDR1 SGHAT and CDR2 FQNNGV. The CDR3 length is 19 residues. CDR3 sequence: CASSPWARASGKNTGELFF.

The chain recombines TRBV28 with TRBJ1-2; TCRdb gives TRBD1 as the D gene, but with no DNA this cannot be confirmed. Germline lookup yields CDR1 MDHEN and CDR2 SYDVKM. The CDR3 is made up of 15 amino acids. CDR3 residues: CASRKIQGANYGYTF.

The rearrangement uses TRBV14 and TRBJ2-1; without DNA, the TCRdb call of TRBD2 cannot be checked. Germline assignment: CDR1 SGHDN and CDR2 FVKESK. This CDR3 is built from 17 residues. The CDR3 sequence: CASSQDTVAGVGNEQFF.

The V call is TRBV29-1, the J call TRBJ2-7. Germline-derived CDR1 and CDR2 are SQVTM and ANQGSEA. There are 13 residues in the CDR3. This chain's CDR3 is CSVVHRESYEQYF.

The rearrangement joins TRBV28 to TRBJ1-2; the TCRdb call, TRBD1, lacks DNA for checking. CDR3 length: 14 residues. Germline-derived CDR1 and CDR2 are MDHEN and SYDVKM. CDR3 sequence: CASSLRTASFGYTF.

The genes are TRBV12-3 or TRBV12-4 and TRBJ2-1; TCRdb's assignment of TRBD1 cannot be checked, as there is no DNA. The CDR3 length is 15 residues. This CDR3 is CASSFPQGRGNEQFF.

This chain links TRBV7-3 with TRBJ2-3; there is no DNA to check the TCRdb D call of TRBD1. This CDR3 spans 13 amino acids. Germline assignment: CDR1 SGHTA and CDR2 FQGTGA. The CDR3 loop is CASSPPWADTQYF. The full variable domain, its missing parts supplied by reference TRBV7-3 and TRBJ2-3, is GAGVSQTPSNKVTEKGKYVELRCDPISGHTALYWYRQSLGQGPEFLIYFQGTGAADDSGLPNDRFFAVRPEGSVSTLKIQRTERGDSAVYLCASSPPWADTQYFGPGTRLTVL.

The CDR3 here is CASIFMRPSDIIDNEQFF. This chain links TRBV11-1 with TRBJ2-1; the TCRdb call, TRBD1, lacks DNA for checking. CDR3 length equals 18 residues. CDR1 is SGHAT, CDR2 FQDESV, per germline (reference sequence). The full variable domain, in which reference TRBV11-1 and TRBJ2-1 provide the parts outside the CDR3, is EAEVAQSPRYKITEKSQAVAFWCDPISGHATLYWYRQILGQGPELLVQFQDESVVDDSQLPKDRFSAERLKGVDSTLKIQPAELGDSAMYLCASIFMRPSDIIDNEQFFGPGTRLTVL.

The chain has TRBV12-3 or TRBV12-4 and TRBJ2-7. The CDR3 runs to 13 residues. CDR3 region: CASAKALPYEQYF.

CDR3 residues: CASSLALAGEGEQFF. The V and J genes are TRBV5-1 and TRBJ2-1; TCRdb's assignment of TRBD2 cannot be checked, as there is no DNA. The CDR3 is 15 residues long. From germline, CDR1 is SGHRS and CDR2 YFSETQ.

This chain joins TRBV5-1 and TRBJ2-6; TCRdb reports TRBD1, a call that lacks DNA to check it against. The germline V gene has CDR1 SGHRS and CDR2 YFSETQ. The CDR3 covers 18 residues. The CDR3 loop reads CASSFESGKGPGANVLTF.

The rearrangement joins TRBV2 to TRBJ2-1; TCRdb indicates TRBD1, and absent DNA this call remains unverified. Germline loops: CDR1 SNHLY, CDR2 FYNNEI. The CDR3 length is 13 residues. The CDR3 loop reads CASSETGYNEQFF.

V usage is TRBV27 and J usage is TRBJ1-3; TCRdb lists TRBD1, though no DNA is available to test this call. The CDR3 runs 15 residues. Germline V gene data show CDR1 as MNHEY and CDR2 as SMNVEV (reference sequence). The CDR3 spells CASSFEGGTGNTIYF.

CDR3 in amino acids: CASSQGAADTQYF. This chain joins TRBV4-3 and TRBJ2-3. Germline assignment: CDR1 LGHNA and CDR2 YSLEER. The CDR3 runs to 13 residues.